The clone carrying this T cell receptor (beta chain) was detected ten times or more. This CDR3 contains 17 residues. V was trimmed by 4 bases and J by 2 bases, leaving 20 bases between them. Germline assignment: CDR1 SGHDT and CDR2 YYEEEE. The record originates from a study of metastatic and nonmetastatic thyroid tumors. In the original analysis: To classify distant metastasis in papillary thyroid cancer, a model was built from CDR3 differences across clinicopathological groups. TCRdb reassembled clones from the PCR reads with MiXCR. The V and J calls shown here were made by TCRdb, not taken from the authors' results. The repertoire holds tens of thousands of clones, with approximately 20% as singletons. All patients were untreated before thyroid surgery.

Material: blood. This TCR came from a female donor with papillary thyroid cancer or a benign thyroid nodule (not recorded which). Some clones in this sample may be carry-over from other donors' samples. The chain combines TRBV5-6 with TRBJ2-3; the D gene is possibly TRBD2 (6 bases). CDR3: CASSRGGGGIDTDTQYF. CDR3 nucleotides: TGTGCCAGCAGCCGTGGGGGAGGAGGGATTGACACAGATACGCAGTATTTT.